This T cell receptor (beta chain) was sequenced during a study of technical replicates of blood from a few donors. The protocol was immunoSEQ multiplex PCR, while the TCRdb copy is restricted to in-frame clones and leaves out a portion. The sample carries roughly 70,000 clones, 94% recorded once. Germline loops: CDR1 SGHKS, CDR2 YYEKEE (reference sequence). This CDR3 has 15 residues. The junction had 4 bases not matched to a gene; V was cut back by 1 base and J by 4 bases. The sample taken for sequencing was T cells isolated from PBMCs. The TCR originated in a human donor in good health. The chain links TRBV5-5 to TRBJ1-2; 10 bases line up with TRBD1. CDR3 loop: CASSLQGTGVYGYTF. The CDR3 coding sequence is TGTGCCAGCAGCTTGCAGGGGACAGGGGTCTATGGCTACACCTTC.